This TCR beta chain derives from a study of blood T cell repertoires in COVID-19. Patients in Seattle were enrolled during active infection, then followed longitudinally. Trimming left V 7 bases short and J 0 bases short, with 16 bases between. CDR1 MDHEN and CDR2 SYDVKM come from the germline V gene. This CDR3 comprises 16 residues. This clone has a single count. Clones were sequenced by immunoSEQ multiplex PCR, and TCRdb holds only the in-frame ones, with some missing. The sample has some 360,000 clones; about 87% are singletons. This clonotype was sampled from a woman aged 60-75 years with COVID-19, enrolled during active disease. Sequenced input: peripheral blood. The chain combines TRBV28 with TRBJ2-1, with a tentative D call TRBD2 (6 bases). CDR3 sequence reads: CASTSKEGSSYNEQFF. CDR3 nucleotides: TGTGCCAGCACCTCGAAGGAGGGGAGCTCCTACAATGAGCAGTTCTTC. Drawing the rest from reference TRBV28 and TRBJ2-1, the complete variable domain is DVKVTQSSRYLVKRTGEKVFLECVQDMDHENMFWYRQDPGLGLRLIYFSYDVKMKEKGDIPEGYSVSREKKERFSLILESASTNQTSMYLCASTSKEGSSYNEQFFGPGTRLTVL.